These 3 T cell receptor beta chains originate from one sample sequenced in a study of human T cells and chemical hapten exposure. The time point: patch test 2, 6 weeks after DPC sensitization. Treatment indicated: therapeutic diphenylcyclopropenone sensitization with weekly scalp DPC. One entry per CDR3 protein results from TCRdb running MiXCR on the RACE reads. This sample has about 82,000 distinct CDR3 sequences, with 10% found just once. This material consisted of whole blood, taken in connection with sensitization to the hapten diphenylcyclopropenone (DPC). Every receptor here comes from a woman in her forties or fifties with alopecia areata. Some clones in this sample may be carry-over from other donors' samples.

This clonotype was observed at least ten times. The chain couples TRBV30 to TRBJ1-5; the D is unclear. Between the trimmed V and J ends, which lost 7 bases and 5 bases, there was a span of 3 bases. The V gene's germline CDR1 is GTSNPN and CDR2 SVGIG (reference sequence). The CDR3 has 9 amino acids. The chain's CDR3 is CASYQPQHF. In nucleotides, the CDR3 is TGTGCCTCCTATCAGCCCCAGCATTTT.

The genes are TRBV18 and TRBJ2-7; D not resolved. The CDR3 sequence is 14 residues long. Between the trimmed V and J ends, which lost 4 bases and 2 bases, there was a span of 12 bases. Germline V CDR1 and CDR2: KGHSH, LQKENI. The CDR3 sequence is CASSRGDGTYEQYF. The CDR3 region has the DNA TGTGCCAGCTCACGCGGAGACGGCACCTACGAGCAGTACTTC.

This clonotype was seen ten or more times. The chain joins TRBV6-6 to TRBJ1-2; a weak D match, TRBD1 (6 bases). V was shortened by 4 bases and J by 6 bases, with 9 bases between the two germline ends. Germline CDR1 and CDR2: MNHNY and SVGAGI (reference sequence). The CDR3 totals 12 residues. The chain's CDR3 is CASSSTGDGYTF. DNA of the CDR3: TGTGCCAGCAGTTCGACAGGCGATGGCTACACCTTC.